This TCR beta chain emerged from a study of T cell repertoires in cytomegalovirus infection (dated by TCRdb to the late 2010s). Context from the whole study: Donor HLA type was relevant to the analysis, because carriage of CMV infection together with the matching HLA type was indicated by public TCR beta signatures.

Reads for this sample came from an Illumina HiSeq 1500. The raw public reads went through TCRdb reprocessing: fastp at Q25, MiXCR clone calling, in-frame beta chains kept. Records with the same CDR3 protein are collapsed into one entry carrying the most frequent genes and DNA. This sample comprises about 360,000 distinct CDR3 sequences, 15% to 20% of them detected only once. Approximately 8% of the sample belongs to the ten largest clones. This clonotype has only a few counts. Its antigen is still unknown. The input lacks base qualities; no much larger clone sits a single base away. The investigation overall reported the following: The ex vivo response was dominated by HLA-C-restricted CMV-specific TCR beta clonotypes, and the single most frequent clonotype in two of eight donors was supplied by these HLA-C-restricted clonotypes. In both this cohort and an independent cohort of some 370 donors, the cumulative frequency of public TCR beta family members distinguished carriers of CMV infection plus the relevant HLA type.

Measured from the cysteine to the phenylalanine, the CDR3 is 15 residues long. The entry retains the CDR3 DNA only, 45 bases that are in frame from base 1. A distance of 16 bases separates the germline ends of V and J, which lose 4 bases and 4 bases respectively. The CDR1 and CDR2 encoded by the germline V gene are MNHEY and SVGEGT. The sample taken for sequencing was PBMCs. This clonotype originated in a human donor in good health (CMV status not recorded). Some clones in this sample may be carry-over from other donors' samples. In this chain, TRBV6-2 or TRBV6-3 is recombined with TRBJ2-5; 6 matching bases give a weak D call of TRBD2. The encoded CDR3 is CASSSRGIASETQYF. The DNA sequence is as follows: TGTGCCAGCAGTTCTCGCGGGATCGCATCAGAGACCCAGTACTTC.